This is a list of T cell receptor beta chains from one sample in a study of CD8+CD57+ T cells in acquired aplastic anemia. TCRdb re-called the reads through MiXCR, storing one row per CDR3 protein. The table records about 190,000 distinct CDR3 sequences, approximately 50% of them present only once. Source material: sorted CD4+, CD8+, or CD8+CD57+ T cells (not recorded which) from PBMCs. These receptors were collected from a human donor in good health, serving as a control. Each CDR3 is given with its conserved first and last residue. A D gene is named only where the DNA matches it firmly. Some rows have no size entry. The others give once, few or many, or a class for an expanded clone.

DNA	CDR3	V	J	size	D
TGTGCCAGCAGCTTGGCTGATCGCACAGATACGCAGTATTTT	CASSLADRTDTQYF	TRBV7-6	TRBJ2-3	-	-
TGTGCCAGCAGTGACTCGGGACAGGATACTATAGCTTTCTTT	CASSDSGQDTIAFF	TRBV10-2	TRBJ1-1	-	TRBD1
TGTGCCAGCAGCTCTAAACGGGGACTTCTCACAGATACGCAGTATTTT	CASSSKRGLLTDTQYF	TRBV9	TRBJ2-3	-	-
TGCAGTGCTTACCGGACTAGCGGGGGAGTCCAATCCTACAATGAGCAGTTCTTC	CSAYRTSGGVQSYNEQFF	TRBV20-1	TRBJ2-1	-	TRBD2
TGTGCCAGTAGTATAGATCCGAGGGGAGGAGGTTTGTACGAGCAGTACTTC	CASSIDPRGGGLYEQYF	TRBV19	TRBJ2-7	-	-
TGCAGTGCTAGGGACAGGGGGACTTATGGCTACACCTTC	CSARDRGTYGYTF	TRBV20-1	TRBJ1-2	-	TRBD1
TGCAGTGGTAACAGGGGAATCGCAGAGACCCAGTACTTC	CSGNRGIAETQYF	TRBV20-1	TRBJ2-5	-	TRBD1
TGTGCCAGCTCACCACGGGTAGACAACTATGGCTACACCTTC	CASSPRVDNYGYTF	TRBV18	TRBJ1-2	few	-
TGTGCCAGCAGCCCTCGGACAGGGAACGAGCAGTACTTC	CASSPRTGNEQYF	TRBV7-6	TRBJ2-7	-	TRBD1
TGTGCCAGCAGTTACGCTGGGAGCTCCTACGAGCAGTACTTC	CASSYAGSSYEQYF	TRBV6-2/TRBV6-3	TRBJ2-7	many	-
TGTGCCAGCAGTTGGGCTGGGGCTAGGCGGGATACGCAGTATTTT	CASSWAGARRDTQYF	TRBV7-2	TRBJ2-3	-	-
TGTGCCAGCAGTGAAGTTTGGCAGGACAATGAGCAGTTCTTC	CASSEVWQDNEQFF	TRBV2	TRBJ2-1	-	-
TGCGCCAGCAGCCTCACAGGGCCGACGCCGCAAGCTTTCTTT	CASSLTGPTPQAFF	TRBV5-1	TRBJ1-1	many	-
TGTGCCAGCAGCTCTGGGGGCGGACACACTGAAGCTTTCTTT	CASSSGGGHTEAFF	TRBV7-3	TRBJ1-1	-	-
TGCAGTGCTCCGACAGGGGGCTATGGCTACACCTTC	CSAPTGGYGYTF	TRBV20-1	TRBJ1-2	-	TRBD1
TGTGCCACAGGGGCTTACAATGAGCAGTTCTTC	CATGAYNEQFF	TRBV7-3	TRBJ2-1	once	-
TGTGCCAGCAGGGGGGGACAGGGATACACTGAAGCTTTCTTT	CASRGGQGYTEAFF	TRBV6-5	TRBJ1-1	once	TRBD1
TGCGCCAGCAGTGTAACTAGCGGATCCTACGAGCAGTACTTC	CASSVTSGSYEQYF	TRBV10-2	TRBJ2-7	-	TRBD2
TGTGCCAGCAGTTACACCCCGACAGGGGGCACTGAAGCTTTCTTT	CASSYTPTGGTEAFF	TRBV6-5	TRBJ1-1	few	TRBD1
TGTGCCAGCAGCGGCGGGACTAGCCGGATCTACGAGCAGTACTTC	CASSGGTSRIYEQYF	TRBV9	TRBJ2-7	-	TRBD2
TGCAGTGTTAGACAACAGGGGAATGAAAAACTGTTTTTT	CSVRQQGNEKLFF	TRBV20-1	TRBJ1-4	-	TRBD1
TGTGCCAGCAGTTTTACGGGACAGAGTAGGCGGGACACCTTC	CASSFTGQSRRDTF	TRBV2	TRBJ1-2	-	TRBD1
TGCGCCAGCAGCTTGGTCATAGGGAACACTGAAGCTTTCTTT	CASSLVIGNTEAFF	TRBV5-1	TRBJ1-1	many	-
TGTGCCAGCAGTGGGGGGGGCAGGGGGCTAGCCTACGAGCAGTACTTC	CASSGGGRGLAYEQYF	TRBV25-1	TRBJ2-7	-	-
TGTGCCAGCAGTTTGGACGGATCCTATGGCTACACCTTC	CASSLDGSYGYTF	TRBV2	TRBJ1-2	-	-
TGCAGTGCTATACGGGACCCAGGAATGAACACTGAAGCTTTCTTT	CSAIRDPGMNTEAFF	TRBV20-1	TRBJ1-1	-	-
TGTGCCACCTTTGCGGGACAGAGTGAGATGAACTATGGCCACACCTTC	CATFAGQSEMNYGHTF	TRBV10-3	TRBJ1-2	-	TRBD1